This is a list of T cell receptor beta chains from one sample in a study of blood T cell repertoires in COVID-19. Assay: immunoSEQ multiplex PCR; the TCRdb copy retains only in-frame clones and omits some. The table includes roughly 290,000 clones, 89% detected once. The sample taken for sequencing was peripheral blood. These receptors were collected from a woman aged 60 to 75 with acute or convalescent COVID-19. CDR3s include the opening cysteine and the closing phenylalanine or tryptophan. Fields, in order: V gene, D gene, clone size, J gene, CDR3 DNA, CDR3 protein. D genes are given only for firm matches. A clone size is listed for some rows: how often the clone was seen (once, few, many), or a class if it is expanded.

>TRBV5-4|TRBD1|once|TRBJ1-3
TGTGCCAGCAGCCCCGGGACAGGGGCTACGAACTCTGGAAACACCATATATTTT
CASSPGTGATNSGNTIYF
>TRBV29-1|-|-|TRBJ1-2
TGCAGCGGGGAGGAATTGGAGGGACGGGATGGCTACACCTTC
CSGEELEGRDGYTF
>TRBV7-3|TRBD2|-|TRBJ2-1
TGTGCCAGCAGCTCTAGCGGGGGTTACAATGAGCAGTTCTTC
CASSSSGGYNEQFF
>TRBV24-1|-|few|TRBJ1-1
TGTGCCACCAGGGAACCAGGGAACAGTGAAGCTTTCTTT
CATREPGNSEAFF
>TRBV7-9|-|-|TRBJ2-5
TGTGCCAGCAGCGTTAAAGAGACCCAGTACTTC
CASSVKETQYF
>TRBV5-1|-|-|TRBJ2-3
TGCGCCAGCAGCTTGCAGGGATCCGGTACAGATACGCAGTATTTT
CASSLQGSGTDTQYF
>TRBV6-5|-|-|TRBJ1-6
TGTGCCAGCAGTTACAAGACTATTCATTCACCCCTCCACTTT
CASSYKTIHSPLHF
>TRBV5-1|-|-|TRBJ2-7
TGCGCCAGCAGCTTGGGCGGGGATGGGTACGAGCAGTACTTC
CASSLGGDGYEQYF
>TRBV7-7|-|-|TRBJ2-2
TGTGCTAGCAGCATCAGGGTGGCCGGGGAGCTGTTTTTT
CASSIRVAGELFF
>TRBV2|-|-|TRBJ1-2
TGTGCCAGCAGTGAAGCGGAGACCTATGGCTACACCTTC
CASSEAETYGYTF
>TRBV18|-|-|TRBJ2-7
TGTGCCAGCTCACCGCAGGTGGTTTCCTACGAGCAGTACTTC
CASSPQVVSYEQYF
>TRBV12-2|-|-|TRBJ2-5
TGTGCAAGTCGCTTAGGAGGGCTAGCGGGGGAGCAAGAGACCCAGTACTTC
CASRLGGLAGEQETQYF
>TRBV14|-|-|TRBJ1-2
TGTGCTAGAGGTGGGGACTGCGCACCTAACTATGGCTACACCTTC
CARGGDCAPNYGYTF
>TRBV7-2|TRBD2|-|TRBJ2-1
TGTGCCAGCAGCACTGGGACTAGCGGACGGGGGTTCTTC
CASSTGTSGRGFF
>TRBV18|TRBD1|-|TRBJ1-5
TGTGCCAGCTCACCGGGACAGCCCGGGGGCAATCAGCCCCAGCATTTT
CASSPGQPGGNQPQHF
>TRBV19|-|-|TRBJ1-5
TGTGCCAGTAGTATCAGGGATCAGCCCCAGCATTTT
CASSIRDQPQHF
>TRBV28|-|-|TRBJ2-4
TGTGCCAGCAGTTTCCCCACACGAAACATTCAGTACTTC
CASSFPTRNIQYF
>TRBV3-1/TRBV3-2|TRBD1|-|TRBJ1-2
TGTGCCAGCACACCCGGACAGGCTAACTATGGCTACACCTTC
CASTPGQANYGYTF
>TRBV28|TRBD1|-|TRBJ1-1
TGTGCCAGCAGTCTTAACAGGGGCCTGAACACTGAAGCTTTCTTT
CASSLNRGLNTEAFF
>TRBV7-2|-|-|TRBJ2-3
TGTGCCAGCAGGTCGGGCCGCGGGCACACAGATACGCAGTATTTT
CASRSGRGHTDTQYF
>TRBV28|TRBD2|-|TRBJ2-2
TGTGCCAGCAGTTTATCGGGGAGGGGGCTGTTTTTT
CASSLSGRGLFF
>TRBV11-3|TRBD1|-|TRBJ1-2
TGTGCCAGCCCCGCAGTAGACGGGACAGGTGAACTTCCAAACTATGGCTACACCTTC
CASPAVDGTGELPNYGYTF
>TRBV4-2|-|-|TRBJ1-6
TGTGCCAGCAGCCAAGGTGAACGGGATAATTCACCCCTCCACTTT
CASSQGERDNSPLHF
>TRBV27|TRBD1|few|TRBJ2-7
TGTGCCAGCAGTTTCACCGGGACAGTCGAGCAGTACTTC
CASSFTGTVEQYF
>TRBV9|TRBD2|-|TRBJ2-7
TGTGCCAGCAGCGCTCTAGCGGGGGGGCCGTACGAGCAGTACTTC
CASSALAGGPYEQYF
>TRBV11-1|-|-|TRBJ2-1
TGTGCCAGCAGCCCGCCCCCCGCAGGAGGGAATGAGCAGTTCTTC
CASSPPPAGGNEQFF
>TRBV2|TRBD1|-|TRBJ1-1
TGTGCCGGGGGGACAGACACTGAAGCTTTCTTT
CAGGTDTEAFF
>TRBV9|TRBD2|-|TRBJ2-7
TGTGCCAGCAGCGTGGGCGGGGGGGCCGACGAGCAGTACTTC
CASSVGGGADEQYF
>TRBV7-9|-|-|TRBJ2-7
TGTGCCAGCAGCTTAATCGCCTACGAGCAGTACTTC
CASSLIAYEQYF
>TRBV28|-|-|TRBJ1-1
TGTGCCATCGAGGCCCGGACTGAAGCTTTCTTT
CAIEARTEAFF
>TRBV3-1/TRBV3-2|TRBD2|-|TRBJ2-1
TGTGCCAGCAGGCGACTAGCGGGAGGGCAAACTTCCTACAATGAGCAGTTCTTC
CASRRLAGGQTSYNEQFF
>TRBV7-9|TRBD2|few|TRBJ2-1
TGTGCCAGCAGCAGCGGGACTCCCTATTATGAGCAGTTCTTC
CASSSGTPYYEQFF
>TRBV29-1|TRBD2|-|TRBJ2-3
TGCAGCCTGAAGGGAGCGGGAGGTGGAGATACGCAGTATTTT
CSLKGAGGGDTQYF
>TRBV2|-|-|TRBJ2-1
TGTGCCAGCAGTGAAAGGGGTCTCTCCTACAATGAGCAGTTCTTC
CASSERGLSYNEQFF
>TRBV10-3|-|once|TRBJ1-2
TGTGCCATCAGTGAGTCCCCAGTTGTGGGCTACACCTTC
CAISESPVVGYTF
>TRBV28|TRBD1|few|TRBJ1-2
TGTGCCAGCAGTTCAGGGGGACGAGGAACTAACTATGGCTACACCTTC
CASSSGGRGTNYGYTF
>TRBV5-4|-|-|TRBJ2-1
TGTGCCAGCAGCTACCCCGGTTATAGCAACTACAATGAGCAGTTCTTC
CASSYPGYSNYNEQFF
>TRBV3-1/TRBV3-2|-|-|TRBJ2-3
TGTGCCAGCAGCCAAGTTAGCGGAGCTAGCACAGATACGCAGTATTTT
CASSQVSGASTDTQYF
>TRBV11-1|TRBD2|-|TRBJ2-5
TGTGCCAGCAGCTTACCTAGCGGCCAAGAGACCCAGTACTTC
CASSLPSGQETQYF
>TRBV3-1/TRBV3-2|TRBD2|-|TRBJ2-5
TGTGCCAGCAGCCCCCGAGGAGCGGGAGGATGGTACCAAGAGACCCAGTACTTC
CASSPRGAGGWYQETQYF
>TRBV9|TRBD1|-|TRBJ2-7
TGTGCCAGCAGCCCGGGGACAGGGGGCGGCGAGCAGTACTTC
CASSPGTGGGEQYF
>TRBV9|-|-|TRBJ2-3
TGTGCCAGCAGCGTAGGTCTACCCACAGATACGCAGTATTTT
CASSVGLPTDTQYF
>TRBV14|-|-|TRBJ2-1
TGTGCCAGCAGCGAAGCCCGGTTCCCGTACAATGAGCAGTTCTTC
CASSEARFPYNEQFF
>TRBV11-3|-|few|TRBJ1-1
TGTGCCAGCAGCTTATCGGACTCCGGCACTGAAGCTTTCTTT
CASSLSDSGTEAFF
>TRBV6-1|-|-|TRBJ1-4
TGTGCCAGCAGTGAATTCCGGGGAAACGGTGAAAAACTGTTTTTT
CASSEFRGNGEKLFF
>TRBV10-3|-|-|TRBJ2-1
TGTGCCATCTCCCCAGGGAATGTCAATGAGCAGTTCTTC
CAISPGNVNEQFF
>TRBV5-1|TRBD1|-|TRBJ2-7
TGCGCCAGCAGCCCGGAGGGACAGGGCTACGAGCAGTACTTC
CASSPEGQGYEQYF
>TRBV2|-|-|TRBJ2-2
TGTGCCAGCACCCTTTACGGGGAGCTGTTTTTT
CASTLYGELFF
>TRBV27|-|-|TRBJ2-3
TGTGCCAGCATCGCTCAGGGTATCCCTAGCACAGATACGCAGTATTTT
CASIAQGIPSTDTQYF
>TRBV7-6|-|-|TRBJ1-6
TGTGCCAGCAGCCCCGGAAGGGGCAATTCACCCCTCCACTTT
CASSPGRGNSPLHF